These T cell receptor beta chains were read from a single sample in a study of cytomegalovirus exposure and HLA in healthy donors. Profiling relied on immunoSEQ multiplex PCR, and the TCRdb table lists in-frame clones only, not all of them. This sample has about 120,000 clones, with around four fifths found just once. Sequenced material: PBMCs. These receptors were taken from a man in his forties in good health and CMV-seronegative. CDR3s include the opening cysteine and the closing phenylalanine or tryptophan. The D gene is left open where the match is weak. The size entry is marked missing in some rows and otherwise reads once, few, many or a size class.

clone size: -; CDR3 length: 17; D gene: TRBD1; J gene: TRBJ1-5; V gene: TRBV7-9; CDR3 DNA: TGTGCCAGCAGCCCGTCGGAGTGGACAGGGGACAATCAGCCCCAGCATTTT; CDR3 protein: CASSPSEWTGDNQPQHF
clone size: -; CDR3 length: 14; D gene: TRBD2; J gene: TRBJ2-4; V gene: TRBV29-1; CDR3 DNA: TGCAGCGTTGAGGGGGGGGAAGCCAAAAACATTCAGTACTTC; CDR3 protein: CSVEGGEAKNIQYF
clone size: -; CDR3 length: 15; D gene: TRBD1; J gene: TRBJ1-5; V gene: TRBV19; CDR3 DNA: TGTGCCAGTAGTACGGGGGGACAGGGGAGTCAGCCCCAGCATTTT; CDR3 protein: CASSTGGQGSQPQHF
clone size: once; CDR3 length: 14; D gene: -; J gene: TRBJ2-7; V gene: TRBV6-5; CDR3 DNA: TGTGCCAGCAAAAACGACTTGGTCTCCTACGAGCAGTACTTC; CDR3 protein: CASKNDLVSYEQYF
clone size: -; CDR3 length: 13; D gene: -; J gene: TRBJ1-2; V gene: TRBV28; CDR3 DNA: TGTGCCAGCAGTCCCACAGGGTACTATGGCTACACCTTC; CDR3 protein: CASSPTGYYGYTF
clone size: -; CDR3 length: 13; D gene: -; J gene: TRBJ1-1; V gene: TRBV27; CDR3 DNA: TGTGCCAGCAGTCGGGAGGGCTTCACTGAAGCTTTCTTT; CDR3 protein: CASSREGFTEAFF
clone size: -; CDR3 length: 14; D gene: -; J gene: TRBJ2-2; V gene: TRBV19; CDR3 DNA: TGTGCCGGAAGGGGTTCGCCGAACACCGGGGAGCTGTTTTTT; CDR3 protein: CAGRGSPNTGELFF
clone size: -; CDR3 length: 13; D gene: -; J gene: TRBJ1-3; V gene: TRBV25-1; CDR3 DNA: TGTGCCAGCAGGGACAGCTCTGGAAACACCATATATTTT; CDR3 protein: CASRDSSGNTIYF
clone size: -; CDR3 length: 15; D gene: -; J gene: TRBJ2-1; V gene: TRBV7-9; CDR3 DNA: TGTGCCAGCAGCCCAGATGTTCCCCCCTACAATGAGCAGTTCTTC; CDR3 protein: CASSPDVPPYNEQFF
clone size: few; CDR3 length: 16; D gene: -; J gene: TRBJ2-3; V gene: TRBV9; CDR3 DNA: TGTGCCAGCAGTGATACTATGCAGGGTATCGCAGATACGCAGTATTTT; CDR3 protein: CASSDTMQGIADTQYF
clone size: -; CDR3 length: 10; D gene: -; J gene: TRBJ2-3; V gene: TRBV20-1; CDR3 DNA: TGCAGTGCCTCCACAGATACGCAGTATTTT; CDR3 protein: CSASTDTQYF
clone size: -; CDR3 length: 14; D gene: -; J gene: TRBJ1-2; V gene: TRBV6-1; CDR3 DNA: TGTGCCAGCAGCGAAGGAGCAGGTGGATATGGCTACACCTTC; CDR3 protein: CASSEGAGGYGYTF
clone size: -; CDR3 length: 15; D gene: -; J gene: TRBJ2-7; V gene: TRBV7-9; CDR3 DNA: TGTGCCAGCAGCCCAACCCTGGCGGAAAACTACGAGCAGTACTTC; CDR3 protein: CASSPTLAENYEQYF
clone size: -; CDR3 length: 15; D gene: TRBD2; J gene: TRBJ2-1; V gene: TRBV11-1; CDR3 DNA: TGTGCCAGCAGCTTAGCAAAACTAGCGGGTGGTGAGCAGTTCTTC; CDR3 protein: CASSLAKLAGGEQFF
clone size: -; CDR3 length: 14; D gene: TRBD1; J gene: TRBJ1-5; V gene: TRBV30; CDR3 DNA: TGTGCCTGGAGTGTCGACAGGGGGGATCAGCCCCAGCATTTT; CDR3 protein: CAWSVDRGDQPQHF
clone size: -; CDR3 length: 14; D gene: TRBD1; J gene: TRBJ1-1; V gene: TRBV7-9; CDR3 DNA: TGTGCCAGCAGCTCCGGGGGACAGGGAGCTGAAGCTTTCTTT; CDR3 protein: CASSSGGQGAEAFF
clone size: -; CDR3 length: 17; D gene: TRBD1; J gene: TRBJ2-2; V gene: TRBV11-2; CDR3 DNA: TGTGCCAGCAGCCCACTAAAAAGACAGGGTACCACCGGGGAGCTGTTTTTT; CDR3 protein: CASSPLKRQGTTGELFF
clone size: -; CDR3 length: 12; D gene: -; J gene: TRBJ2-3; V gene: TRBV7-2; CDR3 DNA: TGTGCCAGCAGCACTTACACAGATACGCAGTATTTT; CDR3 protein: CASSTYTDTQYF
clone size: -; CDR3 length: 15; D gene: TRBD2; J gene: TRBJ2-3; V gene: TRBV28; CDR3 DNA: TGTGCCAGCAGTTCCGCGGGGGTAGACAGTGATACGCAGTATTTT; CDR3 protein: CASSSAGVDSDTQYF
clone size: -; CDR3 length: 19; D gene: TRBD1; J gene: TRBJ2-6; V gene: TRBV5-6; CDR3 DNA: TGTGCCAGCAGCTTTGGGCAGGGGGTGACCGTCTCTGGGGCCAACGTCCTGACTTTC; CDR3 protein: CASSFGQGVTVSGANVLTF
clone size: -; CDR3 length: 14; D gene: -; J gene: TRBJ2-7; V gene: TRBV28; CDR3 DNA: TGTGCCAGCAGCCTCCCCCGGACACTTCGCGAGCAGTACTTC; CDR3 protein: CASSLPRTLREQYF
clone size: -; CDR3 length: 14; D gene: -; J gene: TRBJ1-3; V gene: TRBV11-2; CDR3 DNA: TGTGCCAGCAGCTTAGGAGTCTTGAGAAACACCATATATTTT; CDR3 protein: CASSLGVLRNTIYF
clone size: -; CDR3 length: 19; D gene: TRBD2; J gene: TRBJ2-5; V gene: TRBV7-9; CDR3 DNA: TGTGCCAGCACCAGACAGATAGGCATTGGCGGGGGTGTGAAAGAGACCCAGTACTTC; CDR3 protein: CASTRQIGIGGGVKETQYF
clone size: -; CDR3 length: 14; D gene: TRBD2; J gene: TRBJ2-1; V gene: TRBV14; CDR3 DNA: TGTGCCAGCTCTCGGACTAGCGCCTACAATGAGCAGTTCTTC; CDR3 protein: CASSRTSAYNEQFF
clone size: -; CDR3 length: 15; D gene: TRBD2; J gene: TRBJ2-3; V gene: TRBV5-1; CDR3 DNA: TGCGCCAGCAGCCCCCCGACTAGCGCCACAGATACGCAGTATTTT; CDR3 protein: CASSPPTSATDTQYF
clone size: -; CDR3 length: 15; D gene: TRBD1; J gene: TRBJ1-3; V gene: TRBV7-2; CDR3 DNA: TGTGCCAGCACCCAACAGGGGTTCGCTGGAAACACCATATATTTT; CDR3 protein: CASTQQGFAGNTIYF
clone size: -; CDR3 length: 14; D gene: TRBD1; J gene: TRBJ1-6; V gene: TRBV25-1; CDR3 DNA: TGTGCCAGCAGTGACTGGACAGGGTACTCACCCCTCCACTTT; CDR3 protein: CASSDWTGYSPLHF
clone size: -; CDR3 length: 14; D gene: -; J gene: TRBJ1-1; V gene: TRBV6-1; CDR3 DNA: TGTGCCAGCAGGTCGCAGGCCTCAGGCACTGAAGCTTTCTTT; CDR3 protein: CASRSQASGTEAFF
clone size: -; CDR3 length: 13; D gene: TRBD2; J gene: TRBJ2-5; V gene: TRBV2; CDR3 DNA: TGTGCCAGCCAGCGGGGGGCGCAAGAGACCCAGTACTTC; CDR3 protein: CASQRGAQETQYF
clone size: few; CDR3 length: 15; D gene: -; J gene: TRBJ2-3; V gene: TRBV12-5; CDR3 DNA: TGTGCTAGTGGTTTCGCGGGGGCGGGCACAGATACGCAGTATTTT; CDR3 protein: CASGFAGAGTDTQYF
clone size: -; CDR3 length: 15; D gene: -; J gene: TRBJ1-4; V gene: TRBV5-1; CDR3 DNA: TGCGCCAGCAGCTTGGACCCAGGGGTTAATGAAAAACTGTTTTTT; CDR3 protein: CASSLDPGVNEKLFF
clone size: -; CDR3 length: 16; D gene: -; J gene: TRBJ1-6; V gene: TRBV14; CDR3 DNA: TGTGCCAGCAGCCAAGGGATCGGGTTGAAGAATTCACCCCTCCACTTT; CDR3 protein: CASSQGIGLKNSPLHF
clone size: once; CDR3 length: 16; D gene: -; J gene: TRBJ2-7; V gene: TRBV30; CDR3 DNA: TGTGCCTGGAGTGTAGGCGCGAGGGCGAGCTCCTACGAGCAGTACTTC; CDR3 protein: CAWSVGARASSYEQYF
clone size: -; CDR3 length: 15; D gene: -; J gene: TRBJ2-1; V gene: TRBV5-8; CDR3 DNA: TGTGCCAGCAGCTTGCGGGGGTCAAACTACAATGAGCAGTTCTTC; CDR3 protein: CASSLRGSNYNEQFF
clone size: -; CDR3 length: 14; D gene: -; J gene: TRBJ1-3; V gene: TRBV27; CDR3 DNA: TGTGCCAGCAGCCAACAGGGAGCTGGAAACACCATATATTTT; CDR3 protein: CASSQQGAGNTIYF
clone size: -; CDR3 length: 16; D gene: TRBD2; J gene: TRBJ2-5; V gene: TRBV9; CDR3 DNA: TGTGCCAGCAGCGGGACTAGCGGGGGGTCCCAAGAGACCCAGTACTTC; CDR3 protein: CASSGTSGGSQETQYF
clone size: -; CDR3 length: 16; D gene: TRBD2; J gene: TRBJ2-7; V gene: TRBV5-6; CDR3 DNA: TGTGCCAGCAGCCTGCCCGGACTAGCGGTAGCCTACGAGCAGTACTTC; CDR3 protein: CASSLPGLAVAYEQYF
clone size: -; CDR3 length: 16; D gene: TRBD2; J gene: TRBJ2-7; V gene: TRBV7-3; CDR3 DNA: TGTGCCAGCAGCCCCGGGGTCCTAGCGGGAACCCACGAGCAGTACTTC; CDR3 protein: CASSPGVLAGTHEQYF
clone size: -; CDR3 length: 15; D gene: TRBD1; J gene: TRBJ1-4; V gene: TRBV25-1; CDR3 DNA: TGTGCCAGCAGTGAACCGACAGGGGCTAATGAAAAACTGTTTTTT; CDR3 protein: CASSEPTGANEKLFF
clone size: -; CDR3 length: 16; D gene: -; J gene: TRBJ1-1; V gene: TRBV19; CDR3 DNA: TGTGCCAGTAGCCGTGGAAAGCCCAGGGTCGGCACTGAAGCTTTCTTT; CDR3 protein: CASSRGKPRVGTEAFF
clone size: few; CDR3 length: 14; D gene: TRBD1; J gene: TRBJ1-6; V gene: TRBV11-2; CDR3 DNA: TGTGCCAGCAGCTTGACAGGGGGATACTCACCCCTCCACTTT; CDR3 protein: CASSLTGGYSPLHF
clone size: few; CDR3 length: 15; D gene: TRBD2; J gene: TRBJ2-1; V gene: TRBV12-5; CDR3 DNA: TGTGCTAGTGGTTTGGTGGCGGGAGTCACCGCTGAGCAGTTCTTC; CDR3 protein: CASGLVAGVTAEQFF
clone size: -; CDR3 length: 15; D gene: -; J gene: TRBJ2-7; V gene: TRBV27; CDR3 DNA: TGTGCCAGCAGGGACGTTAGCGGAAACTCTTACGAGCAGTACTTC; CDR3 protein: CASRDVSGNSYEQYF
clone size: -; CDR3 length: 14; D gene: -; J gene: TRBJ2-5; V gene: TRBV6-6; CDR3 DNA: TGTGCCAGCAGTTATATAGGCGGGGCAGAGACCCAGTACTTC; CDR3 protein: CASSYIGGAETQYF
clone size: -; CDR3 length: 14; D gene: TRBD1; J gene: TRBJ1-2; V gene: TRBV7-2; CDR3 DNA: TGTGCCAGCAGCTCCCTATCCGGGACAGGAGACTACACCTTC; CDR3 protein: CASSSLSGTGDYTF
clone size: -; CDR3 length: 17; D gene: TRBD2; J gene: TRBJ2-3; V gene: TRBV2; CDR3 DNA: TGTGCCAGCACCATCCCCGGGCTAGCGGGATTTTCAGATACGCAGTATTTT; CDR3 protein: CASTIPGLAGFSDTQYF
clone size: -; CDR3 length: 13; D gene: TRBD1; J gene: TRBJ1-2; V gene: TRBV7-9; CDR3 DNA: TGTGCCAGCACCACAGGGGCCACCTATGGCTACACCTTC; CDR3 protein: CASTTGATYGYTF
clone size: -; CDR3 length: 16; D gene: -; J gene: TRBJ1-1; V gene: TRBV7-9; CDR3 DNA: TGTGCCAGCAGGAGGGCCGGAGACACGCACACCCTTGAAGCTTTCTTT; CDR3 protein: CASRRAGDTHTLEAFF
clone size: -; CDR3 length: 10; D gene: -; J gene: TRBJ1-1; V gene: TRBV20-1; CDR3 DNA: TGCAGTGCTAGTCGGGAAGAAGCTTTCTTT; CDR3 protein: CSASREEAFF
clone size: -; CDR3 length: 16; D gene: TRBD1; J gene: TRBJ1-5; V gene: TRBV28; CDR3 DNA: TGTGCCAGCAGCCCAAGGACAGGGGCAGGCAATCAGCCCCAGCATTTT; CDR3 protein: CASSPRTGAGNQPQHF